This record concerns one TCR beta chain sequence. Its binding antigen is unknown. No base qualities exist here, and no much larger clone lies one base off it. This record comes from a study of CD8 T cells in Susac syndrome (dated by TCRdb to between 2018 and 2021). Looking at the study overall: Repertoire sequencing was used to test whether CD8+ T cell activation and differentiation in Susac syndrome was antigen driven. The study compared CD8+ T cell repertoire clonality among 12 healthy donors, approximately 14 Susac syndrome patients and fewer than 19 multiple sclerosis patients.

RNA was extracted with the RNeasy kit and 0.5 to 1 ug was reverse transcribed using random hexamers. TCR beta CDR3 regions were amplified with the immunoSEQ multiplex PCR assay covering 54 Vbeta and 13 Jbeta segments. PCR amplification bias was corrected using a synthetic template baseline for primer optimization and computational correction. The published analysis was carried out like this. Reads were annotated to V, D and J genes per IMGT and analyzed with immunoSEQ Analyzer, keeping only productive sequences. Clonality was computed as one minus Shannon entropy normalized by log2 of the number of productive unique sequences. For each patient and control, public and private clones were evaluated among the 100 most prevalent clones. Clones were defined as Susac-specific when absent from the healthy and MS cohorts, from over a thousand published viral clones and from other ImmuneACCESS disease sequences. Using fastp at Q25 and MiXCR, TCRdb reprocessed the public reads and kept productive beta chains. Under each unique CDR3 protein, matching rows form one entry showing the most common genes and DNA. Clone size and V and J calls follow TCRdb, not the original study. Here the sample has hundreds of thousands of distinct CDR3 sequences; 92% occur a single time. The ten largest clones take up 0.1% to 0.15% of the sample.

On the study overall, not on this receptor specifically: The number of individuals in the TCR sequencing and HLA analysis was recognized as being relatively small.

According to the germline V gene (reference sequence), CDR1 reads SEHNR and CDR2 reads FQNEAQ. The V and J ends are trimmed by 5 bases and 1 base, leaving 11 bases between them. The CDR3 runs 14 amino acids, cysteine and phenylalanine included. The kept DNA is CDR3 alone, 42 bases in frame from the first base. High-throughput TCR beta sequencing profiled peripheral blood CD8+ and CD4+ T cells from healthy donors, Susac syndrome patients and multiple sclerosis patients. The multiple sclerosis controls were treatment-naive patients whose relapsing-remitting disease, either stable or active, fulfilled the revised McDonald criteria. Bulk CD8+ and CD4+ T cells were purified magnetically by negative isolation, whereas CD8+ TEMRA cells were enriched by FACS. Blood was collected in EDTA tubes and processed within 24 hours, with PBMCs isolated through density gradient centrifugation. PBMCs intended for TCR sequencing were frozen in liquid nitrogen and were later thawed in a 37 degrees C water bath. The sorted or isolated CD4+, CD8+ and CD8+ TEMRA cells reached a purity of at least 90%.

The clonotype was recovered from a human donor with multiple sclerosis. Specimen: CD8+ T cells from PBMCs. This chain is built from TRBV7-9 and TRBJ2-5; possibly the D gene is TRBD2, per 5 matching bases. The sequenced DNA: TGTGCCAGCAGCCAGACTATTCTCCAAGAGACCCAGTACTTC. Translated, it gives CASSQTILQETQYF.